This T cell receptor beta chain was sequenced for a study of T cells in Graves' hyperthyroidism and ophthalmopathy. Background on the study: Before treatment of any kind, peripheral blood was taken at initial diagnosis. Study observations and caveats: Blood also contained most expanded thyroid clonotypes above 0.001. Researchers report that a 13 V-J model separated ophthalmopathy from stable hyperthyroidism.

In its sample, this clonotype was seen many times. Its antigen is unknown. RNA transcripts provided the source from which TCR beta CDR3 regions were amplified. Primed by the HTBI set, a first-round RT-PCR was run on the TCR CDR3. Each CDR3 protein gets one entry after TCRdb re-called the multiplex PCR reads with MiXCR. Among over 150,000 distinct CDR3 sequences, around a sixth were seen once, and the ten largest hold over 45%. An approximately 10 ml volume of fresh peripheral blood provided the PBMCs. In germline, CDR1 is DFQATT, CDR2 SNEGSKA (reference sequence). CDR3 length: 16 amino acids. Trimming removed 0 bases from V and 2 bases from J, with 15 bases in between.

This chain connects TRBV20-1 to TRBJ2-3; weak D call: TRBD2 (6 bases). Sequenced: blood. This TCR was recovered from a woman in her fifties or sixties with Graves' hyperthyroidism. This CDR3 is CSARELGRGYTDTQYF. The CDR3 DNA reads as TGCAGTGCTAGAGAGCTCGGGAGAGGGTACACAGATACGCAGTATTTT.